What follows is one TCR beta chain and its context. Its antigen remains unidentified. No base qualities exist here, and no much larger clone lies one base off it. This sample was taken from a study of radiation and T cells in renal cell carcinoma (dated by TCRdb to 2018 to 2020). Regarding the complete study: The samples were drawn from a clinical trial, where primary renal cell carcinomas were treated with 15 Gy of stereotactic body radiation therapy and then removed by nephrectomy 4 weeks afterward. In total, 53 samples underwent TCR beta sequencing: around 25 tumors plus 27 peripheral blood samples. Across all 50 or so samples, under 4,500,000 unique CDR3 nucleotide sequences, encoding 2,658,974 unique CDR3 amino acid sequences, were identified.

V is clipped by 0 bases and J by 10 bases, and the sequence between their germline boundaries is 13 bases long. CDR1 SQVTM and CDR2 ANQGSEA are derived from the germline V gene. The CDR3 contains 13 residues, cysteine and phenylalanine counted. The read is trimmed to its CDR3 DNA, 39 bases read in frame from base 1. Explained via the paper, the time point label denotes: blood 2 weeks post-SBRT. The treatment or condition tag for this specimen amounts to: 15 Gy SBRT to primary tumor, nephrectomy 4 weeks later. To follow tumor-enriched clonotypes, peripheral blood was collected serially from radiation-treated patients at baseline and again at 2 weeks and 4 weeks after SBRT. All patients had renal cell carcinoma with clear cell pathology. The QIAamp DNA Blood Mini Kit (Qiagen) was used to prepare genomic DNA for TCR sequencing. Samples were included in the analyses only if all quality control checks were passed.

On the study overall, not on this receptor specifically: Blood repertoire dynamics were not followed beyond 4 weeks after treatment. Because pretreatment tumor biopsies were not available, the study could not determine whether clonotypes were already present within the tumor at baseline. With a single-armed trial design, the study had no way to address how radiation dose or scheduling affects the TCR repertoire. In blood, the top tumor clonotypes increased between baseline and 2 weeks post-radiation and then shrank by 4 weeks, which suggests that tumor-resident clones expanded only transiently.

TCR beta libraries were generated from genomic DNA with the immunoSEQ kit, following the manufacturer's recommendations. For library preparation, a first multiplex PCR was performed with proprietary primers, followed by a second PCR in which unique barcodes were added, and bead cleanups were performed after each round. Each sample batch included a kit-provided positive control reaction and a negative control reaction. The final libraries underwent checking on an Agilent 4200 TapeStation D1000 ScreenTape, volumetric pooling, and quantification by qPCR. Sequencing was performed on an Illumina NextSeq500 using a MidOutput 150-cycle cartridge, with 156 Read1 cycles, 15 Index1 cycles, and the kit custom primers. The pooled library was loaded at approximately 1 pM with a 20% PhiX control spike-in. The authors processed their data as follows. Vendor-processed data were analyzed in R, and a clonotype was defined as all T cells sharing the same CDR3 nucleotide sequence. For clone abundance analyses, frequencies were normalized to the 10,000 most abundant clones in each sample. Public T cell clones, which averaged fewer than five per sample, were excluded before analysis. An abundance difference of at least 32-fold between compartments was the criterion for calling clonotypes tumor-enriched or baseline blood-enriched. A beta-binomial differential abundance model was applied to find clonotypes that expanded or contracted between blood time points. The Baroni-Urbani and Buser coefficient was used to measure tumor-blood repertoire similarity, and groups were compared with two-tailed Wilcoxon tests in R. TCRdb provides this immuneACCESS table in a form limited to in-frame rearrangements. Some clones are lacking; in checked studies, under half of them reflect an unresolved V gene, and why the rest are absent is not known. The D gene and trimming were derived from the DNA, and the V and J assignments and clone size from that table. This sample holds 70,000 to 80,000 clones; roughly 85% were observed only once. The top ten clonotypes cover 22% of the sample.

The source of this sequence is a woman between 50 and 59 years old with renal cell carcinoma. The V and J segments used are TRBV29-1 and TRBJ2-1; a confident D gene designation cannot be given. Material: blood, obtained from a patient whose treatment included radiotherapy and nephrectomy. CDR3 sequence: CSVEDDVSREQFF. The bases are TGCAGCGTTGAAGATGATGTGAGTCGGGAGCAGTTCTTC.